This TCR beta chain was observed in a study of blood T cell repertoires in COVID-19. Background on the study: Collection of acute and convalescent COVID-19 samples took place in the United States, Italy and Spain. T cells, B-cell-depleted T cells, or PBMCs supplied cDNA or gDNA.

In germline, CDR1 is MNHEY, CDR2 SMNVEV (reference sequence). This CDR3 is built from 14 residues. The V and J ends lost 5 bases and 10 bases, in that order; junction bases with no gene match: 9. In the study's own analysis: How many nucleated cells were present was estimated from reference gene primer amplification. Using immunoSEQ multiplex PCR, the repertoire was profiled, and TCRdb retains in-frame clones only, with some absent. V, J and clone size derive from that table, while D and trimming were established from the DNA sequence. This sample has fewer than 250,000 clones; around 87% occur once, and the top ten carry roughly 3%.

The rearrangement joins TRBV27 to TRBJ1-4; 8 bases are shared with TRBD1. The sample consisted of peripheral blood. The clonotype comes from a man aged 55-75 years with acute or convalescent COVID-19. CDR3 coding DNA: TGTGCCAGCAGTATACAGGGGGTTAGCGGAAAACTGTTTTTT. It codes for CASSIQGVSGKLFF.